This record covers a single TCR beta chain. No antigen is known for it. This entry comes from a study of metastatic and nonmetastatic thyroid tumors. Study overall: A comparison of repertoires was made across blood and tumor or nodule tissue from malignant and benign thyroid patients.

Study processing details: CDR3 differences across clinicopathological groups were used to build a distant-metastasis classifier for papillary thyroid cancer. TCRdb reassembled clones from the PCR reads with MiXCR. For this entry, the V and J calls and clone size follow TCRdb and not the study's own pipeline. The data show some 30,000 clones, with less than 14% seen just once and 16% held by the top ten. Thyroid surgery was preceded by no treatment in any patient. General study findings and limits: According to reports, the diversity of TCR beta was significantly higher in malignant thyroid tumors than in benign nodules, and this held in both blood and tumor samples.

The clonotype originates from a female donor with papillary thyroid cancer or a benign thyroid nodule (not recorded which). Some clones in this sample may be carry-over from other donors' samples. The sample comprised blood.

The CDR3 here is CAWSSLWTDLDNEQFF. Written as DNA, the CDR3 is TGTGCCTGGAGCTCCCTGTGGACAGACTTGGACAATGAGCAGTTCTTC. This chain connects TRBV30 to TRBJ2-1, with D possibly matching TRBD1 (6 bases). The CDR3 is 16 residues long. Germline CDR1 and CDR2: GTSNPN and SVGIG (reference sequence). Trimming stripped 3 bases from V and 5 bases from J, with 20 bases between.